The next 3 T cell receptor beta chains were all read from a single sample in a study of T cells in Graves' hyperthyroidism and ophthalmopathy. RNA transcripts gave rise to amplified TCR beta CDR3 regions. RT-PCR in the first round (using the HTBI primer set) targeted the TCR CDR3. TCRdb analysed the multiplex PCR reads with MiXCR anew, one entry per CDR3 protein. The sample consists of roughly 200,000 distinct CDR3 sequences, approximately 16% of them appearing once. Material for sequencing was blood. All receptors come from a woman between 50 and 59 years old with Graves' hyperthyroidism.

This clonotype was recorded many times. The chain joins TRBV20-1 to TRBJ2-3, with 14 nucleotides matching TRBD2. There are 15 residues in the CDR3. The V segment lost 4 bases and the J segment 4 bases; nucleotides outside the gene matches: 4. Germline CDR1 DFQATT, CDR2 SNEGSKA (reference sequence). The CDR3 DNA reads TGCAGTGCTACCGGGACTAGCGGGAGTTCAGATACGCAGTATTTT. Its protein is CSATGTSGSSDTQYF.

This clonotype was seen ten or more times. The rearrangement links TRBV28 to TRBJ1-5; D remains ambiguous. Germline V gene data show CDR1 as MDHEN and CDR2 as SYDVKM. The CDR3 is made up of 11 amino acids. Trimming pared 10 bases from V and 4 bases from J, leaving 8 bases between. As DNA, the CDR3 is TGTGCCACCTCGTGGAATCAGCCCCAGCATTTT. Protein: CATSWNQPQHF.

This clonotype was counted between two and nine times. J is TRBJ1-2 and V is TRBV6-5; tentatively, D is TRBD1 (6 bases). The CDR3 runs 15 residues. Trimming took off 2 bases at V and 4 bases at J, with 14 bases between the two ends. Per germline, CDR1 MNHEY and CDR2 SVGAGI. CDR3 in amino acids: CASSYSWGPGYGYTF. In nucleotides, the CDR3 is TGTGCCAGCAGTTACAGTTGGGGGCCCGGCTATGGCTACACCTTC.